These 13 T cell receptor beta chains were sequenced from one sample in a study of CD8+CD57+ T cells in acquired aplastic anemia. The use of genomic DNA as template underpinned the TCR beta VDJ and CDR3 profiling. Each CDR3 protein is one row after TCRdb ran MiXCR on the reads. The table shows some 170,000 distinct CDR3 sequences, with about 60% occurring only once. All sequencing subjects had displayed CD8+CD57+ cell expansion on flow cytometry. Material for sequencing was sorted CD4+, CD8+, or CD8+CD57+ T cells (not recorded which) from PBMCs. These receptors all come from a human donor with aplastic anemia.

V is TRBV2 and J is TRBJ2-6; 7 bases are shared with TRBD1. The CDR3 covers 16 residues. CDR1 is SNHLY, CDR2 FYNNEI, per germline. Trimming took 4 bases from V and 2 from J; bases not matched to a gene: 5. The CDR3 coding sequence is TGTGCCAGCAGTGCTAACAGGGGAGCTGGGGCCAACGTCCTGACTTTC. Protein sequence: CASSANRGAGANVLTF.

The V and J genes are TRBV24-1 and TRBJ2-7; TRBD1 aligns across 7 bases. After removal of 2 bases from V and 2 bases from J, the junction contained 5 bases not matched to a gene. This CDR3 has 15 amino acids. CDR1 and CDR2 from the germline V gene are KGHDR and SFDVKD. The CDR3 region is CATSDSGTVPYEQYF. The CDR3 region has the DNA TGTGCCACCAGTGATTCCGGGACAGTTCCCTACGAGCAGTACTTC.

This chain uses TRBV5-5 with TRBJ1-3; TRBD1 matches 11 bases. J lost 0 bases, V lost 4 bases, and 3 bases had no gene match. Germline CDR1 and CDR2: SGHKS and YYEKEE (reference sequence). This CDR3 has 16 residues. CDR3 sequence reads: CASSPGTGGSGNTIYF. The CDR3 nucleotides are TGTGCCAGCAGCCCCGGGACAGGGGGCTCTGGAAACACCATATATTTT.

This chain links TRBV7-8 with TRBJ2-7; D might be TRBD1 (6 bases). The CDR3 has 15 amino acids. Germline CDR1 reads SGHVS; CDR2 reads FQNEAQ. Between the trimmed V and J ends, which lost 2 bases and 3 bases, there was a span of 14 bases. Here the CDR3 DNA reads TGTGCCAGCAGCTTATCCCGGACAGCGATCTACGAGCAGTACTTC. Translation: CASSLSRTAIYEQYF.

This rearrangement joins TRBV19 to TRBJ1-5; maybe TRBD1 (5 bases). V was trimmed by 1 base and J by 0 bases, leaving 10 bases between them. Germline V gene lookup returns CDR1 LNHDA and CDR2 SQIVND (reference sequence). The CDR3 covers 16 residues. DNA of the CDR3: TGTGCCAGTAGTATAGGCGGGGACTATAGCAATCAGCCCCAGCATTTT. Translated, it gives CASSIGGDYSNQPQHF.

This clonotype was observed a single time. This sequence joins TRBV20-1 and TRBJ2-1; 8 nucleotides agree with TRBD2. This CDR3 has 13 amino acids. J was trimmed by 5 bases and V by 6 bases; bases with no gene match: 6. Per germline, CDR1 DFQATT and CDR2 SNEGSKA (reference sequence). The CDR3 reads CSALSGAHNEQFF. The CDR3 DNA is TGCAGTGCCCTTAGCGGGGCCCACAATGAGCAGTTCTTC.

The chain uses TRBV15 and TRBJ2-2, with D possibly matching TRBD2 (5 bases). This CDR3 comprises 11 residues. Germline CDR1 LNHNV, CDR2 YYDKDF (reference sequence). Trimming pared 6 bases from V and 8 bases from J, leaving 7 bases between. The CDR3 nucleotides are TGTGCCACCAGTGAGGGAGGGGAGCTGTTTTTT. Encoded protein: CATSEGGELFF.

A few counts support this clonotype. The chain employs TRBV29-1 and TRBJ1-2, with 7 bases matching TRBD1. The CDR3 totals 12 residues. V trimming: 3 bases; J trimming: 3 bases; junction bases outside the gene matches: 1. The germline gives CDR1 SQVTM, CDR2 ANQGSEA. CDR3 region: CSVDQGDYGYTF. As DNA, the CDR3 is TGCAGCGTTGACCAGGGGGACTATGGCTACACCTTC.

The chain is built from TRBV12-3 or TRBV12-4 and TRBJ1-6; a weak D match, TRBD1 (6 bases). This CDR3 region has 14 residues. Trimming took off 7 bases at V and 8 bases at J, with 15 bases between the two ends. CDR3 bases: TGTGCCAGCACGACAGGTCTGGGTGATTCACCCCTCCACTTT. Its translation is CASTTGLGDSPLHF.

V gene TRBV7-2 combines with J gene TRBJ2-3; D not resolved. The CDR3 totals 12 residues. The germline V and J ends were trimmed by 5 bases and 6 bases, with 9 bases remaining between them. Germline V gene data show CDR1 as SGHTA and CDR2 as FQGNSA. Here the CDR3 DNA reads TGTGCCAGCAGCCACGGCTCGGATACGCAGTATTTT. It codes for CASSHGSDTQYF.

This clonotype is a singleton in its sample. The V call is TRBV5-1, the J call TRBJ2-3; D assignment may be TRBD1 or TRBD2 (6 bases each). The ends were cut back, 4 bases at V and 5 bases at J, with 14 bases in the middle. There are 14 residues in the CDR3. Germline V gene lookup returns CDR1 SGHRS and CDR2 YFSETQ. The DNA of the CDR3 is TGCGCCAGCAGCCCCGGGGGCGAGGGAGATACGCAGTATTTT. It codes for CASSPGGEGDTQYF.

This clonotype occurred once. The chain uses TRBV11-3 and TRBJ2-3; TRBD2 might be the D (5 bases). V was cut by 5 bases and J by 3 bases, with 12 bases left in between. In germline, CDR1 is SGHNT, CDR2 YENEEA. CDR3 length: 14 residues. DNA for the CDR3: TGTGCCAGCAGCCAAGCGGTCGGGACAGATACGCAGTATTTT. Translation: CASSQAVGTDTQYF. The full variable domain, with the rest looked up from reference TRBV11-3 and TRBJ2-3, is EAGVVQSPRYKIIEKKQPVAFWCNPISGHNTLYWYLQNLGQGPELLIRYENEEAVDDSQLPKDRFSAERLKGVDSTLKIQPAELGDSAVYLCASSQAVGTDTQYFGPGTRLTVL.

This clonotype was detected many times. This sequence joins TRBV5-1 and TRBJ1-1; tentatively, D is TRBD1 (6 bases). There are 14 residues in the CDR3. The V end lost 1 base, the J end lost 4 bases, and 11 bases lay between the germline ends. Germline V CDR1 and CDR2: SGHRS, YFSETQ. The CDR3 nucleotides are TGCGCCAGCAGCTTGTTAGGGGGGATCACTGAAGCTTTCTTT. Protein product: CASSLLGGITEAFF.